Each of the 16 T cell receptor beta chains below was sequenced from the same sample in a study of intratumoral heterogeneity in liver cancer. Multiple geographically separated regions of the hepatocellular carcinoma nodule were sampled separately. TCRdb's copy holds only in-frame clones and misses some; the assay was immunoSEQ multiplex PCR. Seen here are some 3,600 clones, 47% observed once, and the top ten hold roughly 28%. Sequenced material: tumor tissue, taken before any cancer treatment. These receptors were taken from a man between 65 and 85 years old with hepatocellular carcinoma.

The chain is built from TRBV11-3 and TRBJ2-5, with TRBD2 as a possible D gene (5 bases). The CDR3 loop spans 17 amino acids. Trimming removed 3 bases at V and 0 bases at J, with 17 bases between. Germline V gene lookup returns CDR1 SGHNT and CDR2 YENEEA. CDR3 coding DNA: TGTGCCAGCAGCTTCCCGAGGAGGCAACTGTACCAAGAGACCCAGTACTTC. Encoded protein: CASSFPRRQLYQETQYF. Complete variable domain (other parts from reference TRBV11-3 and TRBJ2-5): EAGVVQSPRYKIIEKKQPVAFWCNPISGHNTLYWYLQNLGQGPELLIRYENEEAVDDSQLPKDRFSAERLKGVDSTLKIQPAELGDSAVYLCASSFPRRQLYQETQYFGPGTRLLVL.

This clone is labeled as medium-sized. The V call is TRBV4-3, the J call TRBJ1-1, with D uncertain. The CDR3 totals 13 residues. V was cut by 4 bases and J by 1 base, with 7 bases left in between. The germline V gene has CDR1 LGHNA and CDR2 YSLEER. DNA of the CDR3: TGCGCCAGCAGCCTCACGGAGAACACTGAAGCTTTCTTT. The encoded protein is CASSLTENTEAFF.

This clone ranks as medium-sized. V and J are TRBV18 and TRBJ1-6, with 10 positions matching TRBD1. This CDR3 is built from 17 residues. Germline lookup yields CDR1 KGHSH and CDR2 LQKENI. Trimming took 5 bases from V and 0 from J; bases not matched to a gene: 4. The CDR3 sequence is CASSEDRGSSYNSPLHF. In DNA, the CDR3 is TGTGCCAGCTCAGAGGACAGGGGGAGCTCCTATAATTCACCCCTCCACTTT.

CDR3: CASSLLSGDSYEQYF. The CDR3 DNA follows: TGTGCCAGCAGTCTCCTTAGCGGGGACTCCTACGAGCAGTACTTC. This chain joins TRBV6-6 and TRBJ2-7; TRBD2 agrees at 8 bases. Trimming cost V 5 bases and J 0 bases; bases outside gene matches: 6. The CDR3 is 15 amino acids. Germline loops: CDR1 MNHNY, CDR2 SVGAGI (reference sequence).

CDR3 bases: TGTGCCAGCAGGGGACAGGGTAACACCATATATTTT. Translation: CASRGQGNTIYF. The rearrangement uses TRBV12-3 or TRBV12-4 and TRBJ1-3; 9 positions match TRBD1. The V gene end was trimmed by 6 bases and the J gene end by 7 bases; junction bases not matched to a gene: 1. This CDR3 comprises 12 residues.

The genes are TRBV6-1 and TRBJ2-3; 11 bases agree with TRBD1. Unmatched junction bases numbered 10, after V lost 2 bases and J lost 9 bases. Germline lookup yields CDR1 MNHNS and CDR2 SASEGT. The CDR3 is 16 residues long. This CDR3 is CASSERTGGATPTQYF. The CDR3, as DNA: TGTGCCAGCAGTGAAAGGACAGGGGGCGCAACCCCCACGCAGTATTTT.

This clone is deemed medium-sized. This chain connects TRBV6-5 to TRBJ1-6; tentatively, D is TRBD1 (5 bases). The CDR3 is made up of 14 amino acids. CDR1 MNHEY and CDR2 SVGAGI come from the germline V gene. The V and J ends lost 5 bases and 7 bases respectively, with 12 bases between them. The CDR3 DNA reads TGTGCCAGCAGTACCCCCGGGGGAAATTCACCCCTCCACTTT. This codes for CASSTPGGNSPLHF.

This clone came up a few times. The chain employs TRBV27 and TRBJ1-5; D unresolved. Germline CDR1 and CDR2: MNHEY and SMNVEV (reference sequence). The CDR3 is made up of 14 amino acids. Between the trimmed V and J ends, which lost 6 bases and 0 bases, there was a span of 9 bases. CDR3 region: CASSRDVSNQPQHF. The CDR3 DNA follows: TGTGCCAGCAGCCGTGACGTTAGCAATCAGCCCCAGCATTTT.

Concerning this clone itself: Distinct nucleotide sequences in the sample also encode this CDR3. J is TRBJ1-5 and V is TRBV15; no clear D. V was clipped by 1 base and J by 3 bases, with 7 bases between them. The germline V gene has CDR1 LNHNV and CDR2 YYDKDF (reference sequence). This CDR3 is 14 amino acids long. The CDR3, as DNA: TGTGCCACCAGCAGAGCGGGGATCAATCAGCCCCAGCATTTT. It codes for CATSRAGINQPQHF. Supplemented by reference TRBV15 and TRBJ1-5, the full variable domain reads DAMVIQNPRYQVTQFGKPVTLSCSQTLNHNVMYWYQQKSSQAPKLLFHYYDKDFNNEADTPDNFQSRRPNTSFCFLDIRSPGLGDTAMYLCATSRAGINQPQHFGDGTRLSIL.

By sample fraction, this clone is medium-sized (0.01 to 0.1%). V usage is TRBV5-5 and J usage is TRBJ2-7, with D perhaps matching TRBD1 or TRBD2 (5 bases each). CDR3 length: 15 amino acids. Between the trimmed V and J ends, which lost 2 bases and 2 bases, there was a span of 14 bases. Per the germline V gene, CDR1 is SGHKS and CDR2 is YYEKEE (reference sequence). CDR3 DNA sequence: TGTGCCAGCAGCTTAGGGGACGGGGTAACCTACGAGCAGTACGTC. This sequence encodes CASSLGDGVTYEQYV.

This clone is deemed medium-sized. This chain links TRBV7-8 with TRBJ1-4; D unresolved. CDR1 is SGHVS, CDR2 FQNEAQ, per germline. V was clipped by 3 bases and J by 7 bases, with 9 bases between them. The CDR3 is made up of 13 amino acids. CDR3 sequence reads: CASSLGGFEKLFF. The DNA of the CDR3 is TGTGCCAGCAGCTTGGGAGGTTTTGAAAAACTGTTTTTT.

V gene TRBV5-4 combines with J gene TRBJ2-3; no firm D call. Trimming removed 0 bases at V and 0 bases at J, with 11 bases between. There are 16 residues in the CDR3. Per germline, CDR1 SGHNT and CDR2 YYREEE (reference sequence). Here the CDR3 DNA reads TGTGCCAGCAGCTTGGCCGGGCTAGTCAGCACAGATACGCAGTATTTT. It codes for CASSLAGLVSTDTQYF.

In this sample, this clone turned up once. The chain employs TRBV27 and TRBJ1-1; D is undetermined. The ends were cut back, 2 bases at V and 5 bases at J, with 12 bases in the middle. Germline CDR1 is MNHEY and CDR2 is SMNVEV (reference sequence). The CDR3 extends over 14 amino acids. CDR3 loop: CASSLEFGHTEAFF. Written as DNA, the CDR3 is TGTGCCAGCAGTTTAGAATTCGGGCATACTGAAGCTTTCTTT.

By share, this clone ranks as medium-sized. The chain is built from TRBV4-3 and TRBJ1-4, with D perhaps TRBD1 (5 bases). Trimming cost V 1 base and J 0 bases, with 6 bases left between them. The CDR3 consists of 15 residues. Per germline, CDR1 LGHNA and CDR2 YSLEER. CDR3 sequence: CASSQGGATNEKLFF. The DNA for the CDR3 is TGCGCCAGCAGCCAAGGGGGGGCAACTAATGAAAAACTGTTTTTT.

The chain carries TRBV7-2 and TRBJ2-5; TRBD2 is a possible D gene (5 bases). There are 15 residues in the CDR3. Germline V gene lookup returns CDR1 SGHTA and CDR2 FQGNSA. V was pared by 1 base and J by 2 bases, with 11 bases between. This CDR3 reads CASSLGALAQETQYF. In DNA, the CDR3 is TGTGCCAGCAGCTTAGGGGCTCTAGCTCAAGAGACCCAGTACTTC.

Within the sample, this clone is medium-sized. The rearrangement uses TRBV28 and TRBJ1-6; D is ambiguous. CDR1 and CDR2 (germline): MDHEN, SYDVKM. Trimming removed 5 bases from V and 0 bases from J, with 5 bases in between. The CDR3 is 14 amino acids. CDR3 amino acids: CASSPLSYNSPLHF. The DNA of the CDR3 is TGTGCCAGCAGTCCCCTCTCCTATAATTCACCCCTCCACTTT.